The clone carrying this TCR beta chain was counted once. Germline V lookup: CDR1 MNHEY, CDR2 SVGAGI. V lost 5 bases and J lost 6; bases outside the gene matches: 6. The CDR3 loop spans 14 amino acids. The sample comes from a study of blood T cell repertoires in COVID-19. Overall study: The cDNA or gDNA used as material had been derived from T cells, B-cell-depleted T cells, or PBMCs.

Some clones are missing from TCRdb's copy, which holds only in-frame ones; the method was immunoSEQ multiplex PCR. The data show about 100,000 clones, about nine tenths seen once. The clonotype comes from a man in his forties or fifties with active or convalescent COVID-19. This chain uses TRBV6-5 with TRBJ1-1; the match to TRBD1 covers 10 bases. Material for sequencing was peripheral blood. The CDR3 DNA reads as TGTGCCAGCAGTAGACAGGGGGCGCGGTCTGAAGCTTTCTTT. This sequence encodes CASSRQGARSEAFF.